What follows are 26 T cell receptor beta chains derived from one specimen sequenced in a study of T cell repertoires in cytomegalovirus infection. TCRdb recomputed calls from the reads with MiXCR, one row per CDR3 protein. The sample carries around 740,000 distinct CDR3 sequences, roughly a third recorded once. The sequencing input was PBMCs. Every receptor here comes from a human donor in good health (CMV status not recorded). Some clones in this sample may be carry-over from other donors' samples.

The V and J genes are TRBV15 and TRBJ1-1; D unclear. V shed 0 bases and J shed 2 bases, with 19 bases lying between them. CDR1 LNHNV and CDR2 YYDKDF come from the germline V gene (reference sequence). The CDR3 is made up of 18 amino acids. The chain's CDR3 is CATSREFGVSLINTEAFF. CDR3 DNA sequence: TGTGCCACCAGCAGAGAATTTGGGGTCAGCCTAATTAACACTGAAGCTTTCTTT. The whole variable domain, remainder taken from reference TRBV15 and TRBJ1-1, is DAMVIQNPRYQVTQFGKPVTLSCSQTLNHNVMYWYQQKSSQAPKLLFHYYDKDFNNEADTPDNFQSRRPNTSFCFLDIRSPGLGDTAMYLCATSREFGVSLINTEAFFGQGTRLTVV.

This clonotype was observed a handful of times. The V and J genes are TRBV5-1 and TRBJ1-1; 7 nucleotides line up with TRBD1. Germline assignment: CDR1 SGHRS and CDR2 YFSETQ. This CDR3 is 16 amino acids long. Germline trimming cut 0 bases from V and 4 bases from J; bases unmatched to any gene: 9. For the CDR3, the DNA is TGCGCCAGCAGCTTGGGTGGGCCGACAGGGTTCACTGAAGCTTTCTTT. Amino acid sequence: CASSLGGPTGFTEAFF.

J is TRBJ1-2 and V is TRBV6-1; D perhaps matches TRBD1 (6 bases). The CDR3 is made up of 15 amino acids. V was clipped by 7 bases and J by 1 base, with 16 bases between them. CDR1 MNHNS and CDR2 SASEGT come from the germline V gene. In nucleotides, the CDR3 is TGTGCCAGCACCAAACGGGACACCCTTAACTATGGCTACACCTTC. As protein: CASTKRDTLNYGYTF.

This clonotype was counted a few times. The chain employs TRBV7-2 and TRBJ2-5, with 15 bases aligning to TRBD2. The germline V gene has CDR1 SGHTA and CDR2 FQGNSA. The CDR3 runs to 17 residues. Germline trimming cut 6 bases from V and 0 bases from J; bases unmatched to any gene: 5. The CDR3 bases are TGTGCCAGCAGTTCCGGGACTAGCGGGGGGTACCAAGAGACCCAGTACTTC. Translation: CASSSGTSGGYQETQYF.

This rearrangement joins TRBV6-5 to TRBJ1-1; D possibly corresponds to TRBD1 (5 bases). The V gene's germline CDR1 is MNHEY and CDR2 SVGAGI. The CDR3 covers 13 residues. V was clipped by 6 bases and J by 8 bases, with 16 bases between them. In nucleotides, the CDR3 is TGTGCCAGCAGGCCCGGGACCATAGGGGAAGCTTTCTTT. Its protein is CASRPGTIGEAFF.

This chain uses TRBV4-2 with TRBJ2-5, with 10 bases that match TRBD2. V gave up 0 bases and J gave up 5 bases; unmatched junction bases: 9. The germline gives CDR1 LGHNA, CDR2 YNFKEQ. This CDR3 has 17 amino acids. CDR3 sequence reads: CASSQDSGGPGGETQYF. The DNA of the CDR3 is TGTGCCAGCAGCCAAGATAGCGGGGGGCCGGGAGGCGAGACCCAGTACTTC.

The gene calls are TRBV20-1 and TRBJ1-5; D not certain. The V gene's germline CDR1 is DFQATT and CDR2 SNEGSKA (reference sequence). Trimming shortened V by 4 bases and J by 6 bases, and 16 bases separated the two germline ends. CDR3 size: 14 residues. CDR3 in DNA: TGCAGTGCTACCTCGGGAGCGGGTGGTCAGCCCCAGCATTTT. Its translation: CSATSGAGGQPQHF.

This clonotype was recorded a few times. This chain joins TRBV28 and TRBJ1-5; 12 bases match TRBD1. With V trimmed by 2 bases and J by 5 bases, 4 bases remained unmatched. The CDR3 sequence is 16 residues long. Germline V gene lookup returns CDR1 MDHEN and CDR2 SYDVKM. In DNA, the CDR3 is TGTGCCAGCAGTTTACGGGGACAGGGGGCGCATCAGCCCCAGCATTTT. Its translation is CASSLRGQGAHQPQHF.

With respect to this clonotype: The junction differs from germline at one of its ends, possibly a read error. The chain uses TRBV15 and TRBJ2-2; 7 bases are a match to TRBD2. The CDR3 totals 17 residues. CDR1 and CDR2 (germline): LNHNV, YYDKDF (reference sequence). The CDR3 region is CATIRDLRVPGGGELFF. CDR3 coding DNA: TGTGCCACCATCAGAGATCTAAGGGTCCCGGGAGGCGGGGAGCTGTTTTTT. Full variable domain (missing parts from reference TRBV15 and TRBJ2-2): DAMVIQNPRYQVTQFGKPVTLSCSQTLNHNVMYWYQQKSSQAPKLLFHYYDKDFNNEADTPDNFQSRRPNTSFCFLDIRSPGLGDTAMYLCATIRDLRVPGGGELFFGEGSRLTVL.

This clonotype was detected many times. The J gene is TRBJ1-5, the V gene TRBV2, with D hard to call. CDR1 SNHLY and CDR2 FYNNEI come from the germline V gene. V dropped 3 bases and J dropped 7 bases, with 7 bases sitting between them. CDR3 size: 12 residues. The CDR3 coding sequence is TGTGCCAGCAGTGAGGGCGGGCAGCCCCAGCATTTT. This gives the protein CASSEGGQPQHF.

The CDR3: CASSPRGMSEGNTEAFF. In DNA form, the CDR3 reads TGTGCCAGCTCACCACGCGGTATGTCAGAGGGTAACACTGAAGCTTTCTTT. The J gene is TRBJ1-1, the V gene TRBV18; D gene unclear. Germline V lookup: CDR1 KGHSH, CDR2 LQKENI. Trimming left V 1 base short and J 2 bases short, with 17 bases between. The CDR3 has 17 residues.

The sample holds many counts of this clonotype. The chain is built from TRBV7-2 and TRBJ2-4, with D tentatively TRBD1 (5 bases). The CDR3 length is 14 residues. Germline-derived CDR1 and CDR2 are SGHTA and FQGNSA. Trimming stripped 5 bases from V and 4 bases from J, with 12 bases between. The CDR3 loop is CASSPVRAKNIQYF. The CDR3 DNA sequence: TGTGCCAGCAGCCCCGTCAGGGCTAAAAACATTCAGTACTTC.

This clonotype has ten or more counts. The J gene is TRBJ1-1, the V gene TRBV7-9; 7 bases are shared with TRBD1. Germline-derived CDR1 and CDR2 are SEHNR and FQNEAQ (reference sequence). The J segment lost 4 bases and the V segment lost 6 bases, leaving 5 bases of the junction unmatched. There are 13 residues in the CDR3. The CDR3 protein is CASSPQGSTEAFF. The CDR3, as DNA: TGTGCCAGCAGTCCACAGGGGAGCACTGAAGCTTTCTTT.

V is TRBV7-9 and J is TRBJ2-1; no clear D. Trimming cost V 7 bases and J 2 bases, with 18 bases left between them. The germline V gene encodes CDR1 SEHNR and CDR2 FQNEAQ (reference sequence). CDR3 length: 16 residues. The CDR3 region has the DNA TGTGCCAGCAACCGATTATTTGAAGTCGCCTACAATGAGCAGTTCTTC. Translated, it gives CASNRLFEVAYNEQFF. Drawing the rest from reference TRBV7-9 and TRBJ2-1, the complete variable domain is DTGVSQNPRHKITKRGQNVTFRCDPISEHNRLYWYRQTLGQGPEFLTYFQNEAQLEKSRLLSDRFSAERPKGSFSTLEIQRTEQGDSAMYLCASNRLFEVAYNEQFFGPGTRLTVL.

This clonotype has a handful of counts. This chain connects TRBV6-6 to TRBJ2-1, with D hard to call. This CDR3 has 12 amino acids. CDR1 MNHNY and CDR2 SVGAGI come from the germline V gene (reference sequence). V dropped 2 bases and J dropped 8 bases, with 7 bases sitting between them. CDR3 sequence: CASSYEADEQFF. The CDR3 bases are TGTGCCAGCAGTTACGAGGCCGATGAGCAGTTCTTC.

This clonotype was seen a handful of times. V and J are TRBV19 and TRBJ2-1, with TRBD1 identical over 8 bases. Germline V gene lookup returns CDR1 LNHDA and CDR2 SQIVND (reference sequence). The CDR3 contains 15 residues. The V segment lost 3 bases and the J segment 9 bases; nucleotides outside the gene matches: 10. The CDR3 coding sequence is TGTGCCAGTAGTATTATACGGACAGGGACCAGTGAGCAGTTCTTC. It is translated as CASSIIRTGTSEQFF.

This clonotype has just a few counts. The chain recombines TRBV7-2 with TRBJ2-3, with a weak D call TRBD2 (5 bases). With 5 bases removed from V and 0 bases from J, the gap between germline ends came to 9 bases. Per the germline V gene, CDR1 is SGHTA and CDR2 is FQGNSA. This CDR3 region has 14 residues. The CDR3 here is CASSTAVSTDTQYF. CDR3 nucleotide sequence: TGTGCCAGCAGCACAGCGGTTAGCACAGATACGCAGTATTTT.

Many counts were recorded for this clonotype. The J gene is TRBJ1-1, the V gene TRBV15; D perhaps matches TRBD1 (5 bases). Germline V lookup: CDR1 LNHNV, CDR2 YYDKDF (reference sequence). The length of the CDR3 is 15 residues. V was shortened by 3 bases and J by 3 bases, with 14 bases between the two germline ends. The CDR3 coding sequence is TGTGCCACCAGCAGCGGCCGCGACAGTTACACTGAAGCTTTCTTT. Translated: CATSSGRDSYTEAFF.

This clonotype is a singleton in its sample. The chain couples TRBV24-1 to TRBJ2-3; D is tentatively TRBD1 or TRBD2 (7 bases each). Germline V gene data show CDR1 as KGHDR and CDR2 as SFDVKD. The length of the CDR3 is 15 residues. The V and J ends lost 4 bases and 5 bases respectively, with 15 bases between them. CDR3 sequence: CATSDPRGGEDTQYF. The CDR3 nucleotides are TGTGCCACCAGTGACCCCAGGGGGGGCGAAGATACGCAGTATTTT.

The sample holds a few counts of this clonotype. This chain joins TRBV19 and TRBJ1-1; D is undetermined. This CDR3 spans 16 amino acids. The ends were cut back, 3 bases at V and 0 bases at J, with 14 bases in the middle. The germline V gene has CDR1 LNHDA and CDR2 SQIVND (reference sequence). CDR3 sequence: CASSIIGVGVNTEAFF. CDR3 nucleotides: TGTGCCAGTAGTATTATTGGCGTCGGGGTGAACACTGAAGCTTTCTTT.

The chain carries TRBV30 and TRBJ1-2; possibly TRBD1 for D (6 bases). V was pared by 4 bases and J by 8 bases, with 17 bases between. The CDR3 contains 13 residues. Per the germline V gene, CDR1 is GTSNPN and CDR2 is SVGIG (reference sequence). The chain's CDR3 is CAWNTGGARGYTF. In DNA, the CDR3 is TGTGCCTGGAATACGGGGGGCGCGAGAGGCTACACCTTC.

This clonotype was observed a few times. The chain's CDR3 is CAISGGDGSPLHF. CDR3 nucleotide sequence: TGTGCCATCAGTGGGGGAGATGGTTCACCCCTCCACTTT. V usage is TRBV10-3 and J usage is TRBJ1-6; the D is unclear. V gave up 4 bases and J gave up 9 bases, with 10 bases separating them. CDR3 length: 13 residues. Germline V lookup: CDR1 ENHRY, CDR2 SYGVKD.

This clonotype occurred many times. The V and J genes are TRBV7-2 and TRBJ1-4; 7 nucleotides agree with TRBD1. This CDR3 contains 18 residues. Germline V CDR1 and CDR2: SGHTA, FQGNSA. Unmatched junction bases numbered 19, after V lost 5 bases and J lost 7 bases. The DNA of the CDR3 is TGTGCCAGCAGCGTGCGCCACACCTCGACAGGGTTTGCTGAAAAACTGTTTTTT. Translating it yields CASSVRHTSTGFAEKLFF.

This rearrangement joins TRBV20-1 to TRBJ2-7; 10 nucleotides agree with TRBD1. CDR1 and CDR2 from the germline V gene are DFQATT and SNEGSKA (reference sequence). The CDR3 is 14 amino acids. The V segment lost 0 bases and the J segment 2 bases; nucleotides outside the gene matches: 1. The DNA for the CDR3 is TGCAGTGCTAGAGATGGGACAGGGGCCTACGAGCAGTACTTC. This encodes CSARDGTGAYEQYF.

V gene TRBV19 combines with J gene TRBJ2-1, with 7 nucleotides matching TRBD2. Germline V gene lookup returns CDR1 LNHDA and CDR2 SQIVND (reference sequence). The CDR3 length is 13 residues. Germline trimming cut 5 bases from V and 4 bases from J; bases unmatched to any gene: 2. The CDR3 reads CASSGRGYNEQFF. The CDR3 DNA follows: TGTGCCAGTAGTGGGCGGGGGTACAATGAGCAGTTCTTC.

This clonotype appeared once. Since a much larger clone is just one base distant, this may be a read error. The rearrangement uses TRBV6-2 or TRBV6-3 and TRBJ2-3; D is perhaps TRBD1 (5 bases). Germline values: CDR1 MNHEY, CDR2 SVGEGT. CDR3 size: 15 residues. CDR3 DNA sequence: TGTGACAGTCATGCCCTTCGACAGAGGACAGATACGCAGTATTTT. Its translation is CDSHALRQRTDTQYF.